Listed below are T cell receptor beta chains from one sample, sequenced in a study of cytomegalovirus exposure and HLA in healthy donors. Produced via immunoSEQ multiplex PCR; TCRdb's table is partial and in-frame only. The sample shows roughly 150,000 clones, around three quarters of them seen only once. Sequencing was carried out using PBMCs. The receptors derive from a man aged 40-50 years in good health and CMV-seropositive. CDR3s include the opening cysteine and the closing phenylalanine or tryptophan. Each record gives: clone size, D gene, J gene, V gene, CDR3 DNA, CDR3 protein. D genes are given only for firm matches. Some rows mark clone size as missing; the rest say once, few, many or name a class of expanded clone.

. . TRBJ2-7 TRBV28 TGTGCCAGCATCGGACCGGGACAAGGTTCCTACGAGCAGTACTTC CASIGPGQGSYEQYF
. TRBD1 TRBJ2-3 TRBV10-1 TGCGCCAGCAGCGGGACAGTTGGGTCCACAGATACGCAGTATTTT CASSGTVGSTDTQYF
once . TRBJ1-3 TRBV28 TGTGCCAGCAGTTCCCCCGCGGGGGTCTCTGGAAACACCATATATTTT CASSSPAGVSGNTIYF
once . TRBJ1-5 TRBV28 TGTGCCAGCAGTTTAGGGGGGAGCAATCAGCCCCAGCATTTT CASSLGGSNQPQHF
few . TRBJ1-5 TRBV29-1 TGCAGCGTTTCCGCACAGGGATTAGGACAGCCCCAGCATTTT CSVSAQGLGQPQHF
. . TRBJ1-1 TRBV28 TGTGCCAGCACCTCCCCAAGGGGAACTGAAGCTTTCTTT CASTSPRGTEAFF
. . TRBJ2-1 TRBV6-4 TGTGCCAGCAGTGACCTAGTCAACGGTGAGCAGTTCTTC CASSDLVNGEQFF
once TRBD1 TRBJ2-3 TRBV10-2 TGCGCCAGCAGACAGGGGCAAGATACGCAGTATTTT CASRQGQDTQYF
. TRBD2 TRBJ2-3 TRBV7-6 TGTGCCAGCAGCCTTGGACTAGCGGGATATAAATGGAGTACAGATACGCAGTATTTT CASSLGLAGYKWSTDTQYF
. . TRBJ2-3 TRBV28 TGTGCCAGCAGTTCAGGGATTAGCACAGATACGCAGTATTTT CASSSGISTDTQYF
. . TRBJ1-5 TRBV2 TGTGCCAGCAGTGAAACCGTGTCAGTTAATCAGCCCCAGCATTTT CASSETVSVNQPQHF
. . TRBJ1-5 TRBV7-9 TGTGCCAGCAGCCCCAGTTCGGGGAATCAGCCCCAGCATTTT CASSPSSGNQPQHF
. . TRBJ1-3 TRBV7-2 TGTGCCAGCAGCTCACAACGAAACACCATATATTTT CASSSQRNTIYF
. . TRBJ2-2 TRBV5-1 TGCGCCAGCAGCTTGCAGGGCGACGGGGAGCTGTTTTTT CASSLQGDGELFF
. . TRBJ1-1 TRBV7-2 TGTGCCAGCAGCTTAGCCCTTTCTCTGGGCAGAGCCGGAATGAACACTGAAGCTTTCTTT CASSLALSLGRAGMNTEAFF
. . TRBJ2-5 TRBV6-1 TGTGCCAGCAGTAACGAGGTACAAGAGACCCAGTACTTC CASSNEVQETQYF
. . TRBJ2-6 TRBV18 TGTGCCAGCTCACCGGACAACTCTGGGGCCAACGTCCTGACTTTC CASSPDNSGANVLTF
. TRBD2 TRBJ2-1 TRBV7-3 TGTGCCAGCAGCTCCCTAGCGGGAGGGGGGAATGAGCAGTTCTTC CASSSLAGGGNEQFF
. . TRBJ2-3 TRBV2 TGTGCCAGCAGGAAGACGGGAGTCCCAGATACGCAGTATTTT CASRKTGVPDTQYF
once . TRBJ2-3 TRBV7-2 TGTGCCAGCAGCTTAGCGCGGGCAGGAAAAGCAGATACGCAGTATTTT CASSLARAGKADTQYF
. . TRBJ1-1 TRBV5-5 TGTGCCAGCAGCTTAGGAGGGGTTGTCCAGGGCACTGAAGCTTTCTTT CASSLGGVVQGTEAFF
. . TRBJ1-5 TRBV7-8 TGTGCCAGCAGCGTACAGGGTGGAGTGGGTCAGCCCCAGCATTTT CASSVQGGVGQPQHF
. . TRBJ1-2 TRBV11-2 TGTGCCAGCAGCCAGGGCAGAACGGCTAACTATGGCTACACCTTC CASSQGRTANYGYTF
few TRBD1 TRBJ1-4 TRBV6-1 TGTGCCAGCAGCGGGACAGGGAAACAGGAAAAACTGTTTTTT CASSGTGKQEKLFF
few TRBD2 TRBJ2-1 TRBV7-2 TGTGCCAGCAGCCCATGGACTAGCTACAATGAGCAGTTCTTC CASSPWTSYNEQFF
. TRBD1 TRBJ2-7 TRBV9 TGTGCCAGCAGCGTAGGGGGCCCAGGGGGAAGAGGCTACGAGCAGTACTTC CASSVGGPGGRGYEQYF
. TRBD2 TRBJ2-2 TRBV7-6 TGTGCCAGCAGCAACCTAGCGGGAGGTAACACCGGGGAGCTGTTTTTT CASSNLAGGNTGELFF
. . TRBJ2-2 TRBV18 TGTGCCAGCTCACCACCGTTGGGCCTCACCGGGGAGCTGTTTTTT CASSPPLGLTGELFF